The rows below give T cell receptor beta chains drawn from one sample of a study of cytomegalovirus exposure and HLA in healthy donors. Generated by immunoSEQ multiplex PCR, the TCRdb table keeps only in-frame clones and is missing some. In the table there are approximately 120,000 clones, about 93% of which are singletons. Source material: PBMCs. The receptors were gathered from a woman in her late teens or twenties in good health and CMV-seronegative. Each CDR3 is given with its conserved first and last residue. Fields, in order: J gene, V gene, CDR3 protein.

>TRBJ1-2|TRBV28
CASSNPTGYGYTF
>TRBJ2-1|TRBV27
CASRTLQGLHEQFF
>TRBJ2-7|TRBV30
CAWSVAGVEQYF
>TRBJ2-3|TRBV9
CASAVTSGGTTDTQYF
>TRBJ2-6|TRBV5-4
CASSFRLAGGKLAGANVLTF
>TRBJ2-7|TRBV9
CASSVQAGGYYEQYF
>TRBJ1-5|TRBV7-2
CASSFSNQPQHF
>TRBJ2-5|TRBV2
CASSLDSQETQYF
>TRBJ2-3|TRBV13
CASSLAAGGGDTQYF
>TRBJ1-1|TRBV27
CASSLSNRDRAHTEAFF
>TRBJ2-2|TRBV5-6
CASSLNRGSGGELFF